Following are 11 T cell receptor beta chains from one sample sequenced in a study of blood T cell repertoires in COVID-19 (dated by TCRdb to 2019 to 2021). Receptor libraries were prepared by the immunoSEQ multiplex PCR assay. TCRdb mirrors the immuneACCESS table, restricted to in-frame sequences. Some clones are absent from its copies; in checked studies, under half trace to an unresolved V gene, and the reason for the others is unknown. This sample has 400,000 to 450,000 clones in its table, and roughly 90% of those were observed once. The ten biggest clones cover 1.5% to 1.8% of the sample. Sample: peripheral blood. The receptors derive from a woman between 35 and 50 years old with COVID-19, enrolled during active disease.

The V and J genes are TRBV5-6 and TRBJ1-1, with 7 bases identical to TRBD1. Germline V gene sequence: CDR1 SGHDT, CDR2 YYEEEE. Trimming at V came to 4 bases and at J to 4 bases, leaving 7 bases not matched to a gene. This CDR3 has 14 residues. CDR3 nucleotides: TGTGCCAGCAGCCCGCGACAGGGTAGCACTGAAGCTTTCTTT. It translates to CASSPRQGSTEAFF.

The rearrangement links TRBV28 to TRBJ2-1; D unclear. The germline gives CDR1 MDHEN, CDR2 SYDVKM. V lost 7 bases and J 5 bases, leaving 6 bases between the germline ends. The CDR3 covers 11 residues. CDR3 nucleotide sequence: TGTGCCAGCATCATCCACAATGAGCAGTTCTTC. This encodes CASIIHNEQFF. Full variable domain (outside the CDR3, taken from reference TRBV28 and TRBJ2-1): DVKVTQSSRYLVKRTGEKVFLECVQDMDHENMFWYRQDPGLGLRLIYFSYDVKMKEKGDIPEGYSVSREKKERFSLILESASTNQTSMYLCASIIHNEQFFGPGTRLTVL.

The rearrangement joins TRBV3-1 (or the pseudogene TRBV3-2) to TRBJ2-2; D is unresolved. The CDR3 consists of 15 residues. V was shortened by 2 bases and J by 6 bases, with 13 bases between the two germline ends. The V gene's germline CDR1 is LGHDT and CDR2 YNNKEL (reference sequence). The CDR3 coding sequence is TGTGCCAGCAGCCAAAGGATGAGGAATGCCGGGGAGCTGTTTTTT. Translated, it gives CASSQRMRNAGELFF.

The rearrangement uses TRBV2 and TRBJ1-2; 9 bases line up with TRBD1. With V trimmed by 7 bases and J by 2 bases, 8 bases remained unmatched. The CDR3 runs to 15 residues. The V gene's germline CDR1 is SNHLY and CDR2 FYNNEI. Here the CDR3 DNA reads TGTGCCAGCAACGCCGGGACAGGGCTAAACTATGGCTACACCTTC. This translates into CASNAGTGLNYGYTF.

The chain is built from TRBV5-6 and TRBJ1-5; D is unresolved. Germline CDR1 SGHDT, CDR2 YYEEEE. The V end lost 4 bases, the J end lost 3 bases, and 14 bases lay between the germline ends. CDR3 length: 15 amino acids. CDR3 region: CASSKVAEFNQPQHF. The CDR3 region has the DNA TGTGCCAGCAGCAAGGTGGCGGAGTTCAATCAGCCCCAGCATTTT. Using reference TRBV5-6 and TRBJ1-5 for the parts outside the CDR3, the full variable domain is DAGVTQSPTHLIKTRGQQVTLRCSPKSGHDTVSWYQQALGQGPQFIFQYYEEEERQRGNFPDRFSGHQFPNYSSELNVNALLLGDSALYLCASSKVAEFNQPQHFGDGTRLSIL.

This chain uses TRBV2 with TRBJ1-1; 10 positions match TRBD1. Germline V lookup: CDR1 SNHLY, CDR2 FYNNEI. The CDR3 loop spans 16 amino acids. J gave up 6 bases and V 6 bases, and 13 bases lay outside the gene matches. Here the CDR3 DNA reads TGTGCCAGCAGCCCCGACCGACAGGGGGCGATCGCTGAAGCTTTCTTT. It encodes CASSPDRQGAIAEAFF.

This chain links TRBV19 with TRBJ1-6; D might be TRBD1 (6 bases). The V gene lost 7 bases and the J gene lost 5 bases, with 15 bases spanning the gap. The CDR3 totals 15 residues. From germline, CDR1 is LNHDA and CDR2 SQIVND (reference sequence). CDR3 protein: CASNTDSGNNSPLHF. CDR3 DNA: TGTGCCAGTAATACGGACAGCGGGAATAATTCACCCCTCCACTTT.

The rearrangement links TRBV5-4 to TRBJ2-7; TRBD1 might be the D (5 bases). Germline V gene data show CDR1 as SGHNT and CDR2 as YYREEE (reference sequence). This CDR3 is 13 amino acids long. V gave up 0 bases and J gave up 7 bases, with 11 bases separating them. The CDR3 loop is CASSLGQSREQYF. CDR3 nucleotides: TGTGCCAGCAGCTTGGGACAGTCGCGGGAGCAGTACTTC.

CDR3 bases: TGTGCCAGCAGCACTGTGGGACTTCCCGATGAGCAGTTCTTC. This translates into CASSTVGLPDEQFF. This chain uses TRBV5-4 with TRBJ2-1; maybe TRBD2 (6 bases). The germline CDR1 and CDR2 sequences are SGHNT and YYREEE (reference sequence). This CDR3 contains 14 residues. Trimming pared 4 bases from V and 8 bases from J, leaving 16 bases between.

The V gene is TRBV9, the J gene TRBJ1-1; the D is unclear. The ends were cut back, 0 bases at V and 1 base at J, with 10 bases in the middle. The CDR3 covers 15 residues. The germline gives CDR1 SGDLS, CDR2 YYNGEE. In DNA form, the CDR3 reads TGTGCCAGCAGCGTAGATGGGCAGTGGAACACTGAAGCTTTCTTT. This translates into CASSVDGQWNTEAFF.

This chain joins TRBV11-2 and TRBJ2-2; 13 bases fit TRBD2. The CDR3 contains 19 residues. After removal of 5 bases from V and 5 bases from J, the junction contained 14 bases not matched to a gene. Germline loops: CDR1 SGHAT, CDR2 FQNNGV. The CDR3 nucleotides are TGTGCCAGCAGCGCCCGAACACTAGCGGGGGGGCCATTAACCGGGGAGCTGTTTTTT. As protein: CASSARTLAGGPLTGELFF.